This record looks at one T cell receptor (beta chain) sequence and its context. What it binds is not known. The CDR3 covers 18 residues. The germline CDR1 and CDR2 sequences are SGDLS and YYNGEE. Trimming removed 3 bases at V and 0 bases at J, with 20 bases between. The PCR had 60 Vbeta and 13 Jbeta primers. Libraries were prepared by immunoSEQ multiplex PCR; TCRdb keeps only in-frame clonotypes and omits some of them. This table has about 200,000 clones, over 65% appearing once. This entry is derived from a study of cytomegalovirus exposure and HLA in healthy donors. General study points: An analysis that was carried out later associated 15,000 to 20,000 TCR beta sequences with HLA alleles at 0.05 false discovery rate. In a later analysis, several top co-occurrence clusters appeared linked to parvovirus B19, influenza, CMV and Epstein-Barr virus. The authors listed over 150 TCR beta chains as cytomegalovirus-associated.

The TCR was taken from a boy younger than 10 in good health and CMV-seronegative. The sample was PBMCs. This chain uses TRBV9 with TRBJ2-3; maybe TRBD1 (6 bases). The chain's CDR3 is CASSGFIAAGASTDTQYF. The CDR3 DNA reads TGTGCCAGCAGCGGATTTATCGCCGCAGGGGCCAGCACAGATACGCAGTATTTT.